This T cell receptor (beta chain) appears in the sequencing data of a study of blood T cell repertoires in COVID-19 (dated by TCRdb to 2020 to 2021). Turning to the overall study: Collaborator samples came from the United States, Italy and Spain and covered acute and convalescent phases of COVID-19. The material from the prospective study consisted of cDNA or gDNA derived from T cells, B-cell-depleted T cells, or PBMCs. Subjects who had been exposed to COVID-19, were actively infected with it, or had recovered from it provided the deeply sampled blood TCRbeta repertoires that made up the dataset. The repertoires were released in a freely available public database intended as a resource for research on the immune response to SARS-CoV-2. The samples were drawn from the first 160 participants of the ongoing ImmuneRACE study and from some 1,300 subjects provided by 6 global collaborators. Sample metadata almost always included a de-identified subject ID, COVID-19 status, age in years and sex. HLA class I and class II types, where available, came from metadata supplied by the sample provider rather than from assay-based typing.

With regard to this clone: This receptor's antigen is unknown. There are no base qualities to consult, and no much larger clone falls within one base.

Another Seattle source contributed samples from volunteer blood donors who had recovered from COVID-19. The collaborating institutions used their own protocols to collect whole blood in K2EDTA tubes. For TCRbeta analysis, collaborators shipped samples in one of three forms: frozen whole blood, isolated PBMCs, or DNA extracted from either of those sample types. The immunoSEQ Assay, a bias-controlled multiplex PCR, was used to amplify TCRbeta CDR3 regions from genomic DNA. Turning to the authors' computational methods: Within the assay, amplification of reference gene primers was used to estimate how many nucleated cells each sample contained. To quantify the absolute abundance of each unique TCRbeta CDR3 rearrangement, sequence reads were collapsed and filtered. For each sample, productive Simpson clonality was calculated as the square root of Simpson's diversity index over productive rearrangements. TCRdb obtained this table from immuneACCESS and retained in-frame rearrangements with V and J assigned. These tables miss some clones; where compared with another copy, unresolved V genes account for less than half of the shortfall, and the remainder is unexplained. V and J calls and clone size are given by that table; D and trimming were obtained from the DNA. The sample data list 250,000 to 300,000 clones, and approximately 86% of these were observed just once. The ten largest clones add up to 2% to 2.5% of the sample.

Summary of the overall study and its limitations: How much clinical and demographic metadata was included differed by source and by participant, and the metadata was provided uncurated.

Sequencing input: peripheral blood. This clonotype was sampled from a woman between 45 and 60 years old who had recovered from COVID-19.

The bases are TGTGCCAGCAGCCCACAGGGGGCCTTTGGAAACACCATATATTTT. Its translation is CASSPQGAFGNTIYF. The sequence joins TRBV3-1 (or the pseudogene TRBV3-2) to TRBJ1-3, and TRBD1 matches 9 of the central bases. From V the trimming removes 4 bases and from J it removes 3 bases, while the gene matches leave 4 bases of the junction unaccounted for. The germline V gene (reference sequence) sets CDR1 to LGHDT and CDR2 to YNNKEL. The CDR3 sequence holds 15 residues, the cysteine and phenylalanine included. CDR3 DNA only is kept here, 45 bases in frame from base 1.